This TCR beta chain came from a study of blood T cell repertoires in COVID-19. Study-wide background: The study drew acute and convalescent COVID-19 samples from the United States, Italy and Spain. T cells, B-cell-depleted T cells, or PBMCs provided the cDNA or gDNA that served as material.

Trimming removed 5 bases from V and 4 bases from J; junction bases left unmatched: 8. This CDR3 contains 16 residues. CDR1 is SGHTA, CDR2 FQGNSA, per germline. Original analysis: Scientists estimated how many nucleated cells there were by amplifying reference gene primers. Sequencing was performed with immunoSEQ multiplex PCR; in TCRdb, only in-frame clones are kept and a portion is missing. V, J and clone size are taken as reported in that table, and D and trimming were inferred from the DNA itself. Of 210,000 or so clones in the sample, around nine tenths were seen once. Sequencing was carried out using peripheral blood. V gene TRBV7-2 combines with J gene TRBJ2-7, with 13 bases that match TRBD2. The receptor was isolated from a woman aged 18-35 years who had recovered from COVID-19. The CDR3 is CASSPTSGRAQYEQYF. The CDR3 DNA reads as TGTGCCAGCAGCCCAACTAGCGGGAGGGCTCAATACGAGCAGTACTTC.